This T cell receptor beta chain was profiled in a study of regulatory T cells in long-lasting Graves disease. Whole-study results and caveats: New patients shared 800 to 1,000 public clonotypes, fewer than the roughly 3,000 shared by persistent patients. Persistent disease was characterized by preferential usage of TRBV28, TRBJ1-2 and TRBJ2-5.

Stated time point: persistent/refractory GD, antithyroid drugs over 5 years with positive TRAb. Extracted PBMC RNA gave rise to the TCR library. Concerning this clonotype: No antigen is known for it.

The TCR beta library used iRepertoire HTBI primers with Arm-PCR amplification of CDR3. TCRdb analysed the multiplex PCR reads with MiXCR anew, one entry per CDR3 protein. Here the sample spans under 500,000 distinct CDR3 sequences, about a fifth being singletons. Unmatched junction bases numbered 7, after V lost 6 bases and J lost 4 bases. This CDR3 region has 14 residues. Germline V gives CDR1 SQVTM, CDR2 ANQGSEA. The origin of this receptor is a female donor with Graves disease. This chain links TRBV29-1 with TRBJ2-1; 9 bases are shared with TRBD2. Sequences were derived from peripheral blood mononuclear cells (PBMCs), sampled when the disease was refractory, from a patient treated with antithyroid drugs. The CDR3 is CSVPGTSRYNEQFF. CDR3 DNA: TGCAGCGTGCCCGGGACTAGCCGTTACAATGAGCAGTTCTTC.